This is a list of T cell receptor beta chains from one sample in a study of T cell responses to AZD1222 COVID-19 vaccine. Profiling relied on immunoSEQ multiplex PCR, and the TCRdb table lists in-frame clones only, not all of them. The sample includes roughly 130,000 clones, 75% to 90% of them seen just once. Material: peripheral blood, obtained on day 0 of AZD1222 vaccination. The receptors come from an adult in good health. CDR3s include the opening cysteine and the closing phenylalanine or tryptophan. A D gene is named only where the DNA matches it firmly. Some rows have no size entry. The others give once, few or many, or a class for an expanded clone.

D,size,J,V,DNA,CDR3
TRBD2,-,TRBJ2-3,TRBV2,TGTGCCAGCAGTGAGGGGACTAGCGGGAGAGTGGATACGCAGTATTTT,CASSEGTSGRVDTQYF
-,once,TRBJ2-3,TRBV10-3,TGTGCCACTCTGCGCCTAGGCACAGATACGCAGTATTTT,CATLRLGTDTQYF
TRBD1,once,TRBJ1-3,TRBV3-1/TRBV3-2,TGTGCCAGCAGCTCTAGGACAGGGCTTCTTTTGTTAAACACCATATATTTT,CASSSRTGLLLLNTIYF
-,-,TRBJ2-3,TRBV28,TGTGCCAGCAGTTTAGGACAGCGTACGCAGTATTTT,CASSLGQRTQYF
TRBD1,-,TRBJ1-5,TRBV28,TGTGCCAGCACCCGGGACAGGGTCAATCAGCCCCAGCATTTT,CASTRDRVNQPQHF
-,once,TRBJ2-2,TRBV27,TGTGCCAGCAGTTTTCGAGGTCTGGCCACCGGGGAGCTGTTTTTT,CASSFRGLATGELFF
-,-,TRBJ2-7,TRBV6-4,TGTGCCAGCAACTTGACTGGGACAAGATACGAGCAGTACTTC,CASNLTGTRYEQYF
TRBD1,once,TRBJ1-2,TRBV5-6,TGTGCCAGCAGCTTACAGGGGGCTTATGGCTACACCTTC,CASSLQGAYGYTF
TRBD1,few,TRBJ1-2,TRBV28,TGTGCCAGCAGAGGGACAGGGTACTATGGCTACACCTTC,CASRGTGYYGYTF
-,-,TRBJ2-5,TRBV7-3,TGTGCCAGCAGCTTACCTTTCTACCACAAGAAAAAGGTCGGGACACGAAAAGAGACCCAGTACTTC,CASSLPFYHKKKVGTRKETQYF
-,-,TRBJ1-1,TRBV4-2,TGTGCCAGCAGCCACGCTCCCACAGGACGGTCCACTGAAGCTTTCTTT,CASSHAPTGRSTEAFF
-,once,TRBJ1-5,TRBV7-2,TGTGCCAGCAGCACCCGGGGAGGGGGACAGCCCCAGCATTTT,CASSTRGGGQPQHF
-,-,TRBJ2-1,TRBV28,TGTGCCAGCAGGGGGGACAATGAGCAGTTCTTC,CASRGDNEQFF
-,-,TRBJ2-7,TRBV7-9,TGTGCCAGCGGACAAACGGGAGAGGAATACGAGCAGTACTTC,CASGQTGEEYEQYF
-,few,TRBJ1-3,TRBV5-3,TGTGCCAGACATCCCGGAAACACCATATATTTT,CARHPGNTIYF
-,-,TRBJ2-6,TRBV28,TGTGCCAGCAGTTTCGGGGGAGTCTCTGGGGCCAACGTCCTGACTTTC,CASSFGGVSGANVLTF
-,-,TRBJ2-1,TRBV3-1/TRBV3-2,TGTGCCAGCAGCCATAGTACAGGGTGGGATGAGCAGTTCTTC,CASSHSTGWDEQFF
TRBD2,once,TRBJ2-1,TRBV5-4,TGTGCCAGCAGCCGAGGGACTAGCGGGACACACAATGAGCAGTTCTTC,CASSRGTSGTHNEQFF
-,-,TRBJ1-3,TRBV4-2,TGTGCCAGCAGCCCCCCATGGACGGATAGCTCTGGAAACACCATATATTTT,CASSPPWTDSSGNTIYF
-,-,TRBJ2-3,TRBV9,TGTGCCAGCAGCGCGGGACAACACACAGATACGCAGTATTTT,CASSAGQHTDTQYF
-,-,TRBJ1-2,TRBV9,TGTGCCAGCAGCGTAGGCGAGGGTGGCTACACCTTC,CASSVGEGGYTF
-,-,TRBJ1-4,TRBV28,TGTGCCAGCAGTTTACGTCCGGGGGTTCTTGAAAAACTGTTTTTT,CASSLRPGVLEKLFF
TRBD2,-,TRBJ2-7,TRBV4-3,TGCGCCAGCAGCCAAGATGCGGGGGGCGCGTACGAGCAGTACTTC,CASSQDAGGAYEQYF
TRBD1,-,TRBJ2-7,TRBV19,TGTGCCAGTAGGAAAGACAGGGACCACTACGAGCAGTACTTC,CASRKDRDHYEQYF
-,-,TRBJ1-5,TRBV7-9,TGTGCCAGCAGCTTAGTCGGGGGCAATCAGCCCCAGCATTTT,CASSLVGGNQPQHF
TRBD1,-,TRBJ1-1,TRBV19,TGTGCCAGTAGTTACAGGGGAGGTATGAACACTGAAGCTTTCTTT,CASSYRGGMNTEAFF
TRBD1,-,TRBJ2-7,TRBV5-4,TGTGCCAGCAGCTTGGGACAGGGGGTCGAGCAGTACTTC,CASSLGQGVEQYF
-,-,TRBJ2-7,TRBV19,TGTGCCAGTAGTATATATCACAGGAGTACCTCCTACGAGCAGTACTTC,CASSIYHRSTSYEQYF
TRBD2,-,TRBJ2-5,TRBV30,TGTGCCCGCCGGACTAGCGGGAGGCCGGGAGAGACCCAGTACTTC,CARRTSGRPGETQYF